This TCR beta chain is from a study of post-analysis software for immune sequencing data. Study observations and caveats: Patients used roughly five TRBV segments, including TRBV5-6, TRBV5-1 and TRBV20-1, more often than controls.

As for this clonotype: The antigen remains undetermined.

The V segment lost 2 bases and the J segment 4 bases; nucleotides outside the gene matches: 10. CDR1 is SGHRS, CDR2 YFSETQ, per germline. The CDR3 spans 16 residues. The authors incorporated unique molecular identifiers into the TCR beta cDNA libraries. TCRdb recomputed calls from the PCR reads with MiXCR, one row per CDR3 protein. Of hundreds of thousands of distinct CDR3 sequences listed, 55% to 70% are singletons. This receptor was taken from a girl aged 2-10 years with multiple sclerosis. The chain couples TRBV5-1 to TRBJ2-3; 7 bases align to TRBD2. The sequencing input was blood. The CDR3 nucleotides read TGCGCCAGCAGCTTAGACGCGGGAGAGGGTCCAGATACGCAGTATTTT. Amino acids: CASSLDAGEGPDTQYF.